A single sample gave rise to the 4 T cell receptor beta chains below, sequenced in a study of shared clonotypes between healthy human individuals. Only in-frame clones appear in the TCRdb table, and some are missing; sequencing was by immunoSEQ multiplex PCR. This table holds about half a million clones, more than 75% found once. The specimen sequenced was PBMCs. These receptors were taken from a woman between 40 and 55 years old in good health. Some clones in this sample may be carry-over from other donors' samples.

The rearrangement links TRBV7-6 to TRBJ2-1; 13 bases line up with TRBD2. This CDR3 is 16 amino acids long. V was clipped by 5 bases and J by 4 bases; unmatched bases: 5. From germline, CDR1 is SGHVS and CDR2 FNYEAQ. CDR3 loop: CASSAGTSGNYNEQFF. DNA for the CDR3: TGTGCCAGCAGCGCCGGGACTAGCGGGAATTACAATGAGCAGTTCTTC. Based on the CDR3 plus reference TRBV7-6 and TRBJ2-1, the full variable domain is GAGVSQSPRYKVTKRGQDVALRCDPISGHVSLYWYRQALGQGPEFLTYFNYEAQQDKSGLPNDRFSAERPEGSISTLTIQRTEQRDSAMYRCASSAGTSGNYNEQFFGPGTRLTVL.

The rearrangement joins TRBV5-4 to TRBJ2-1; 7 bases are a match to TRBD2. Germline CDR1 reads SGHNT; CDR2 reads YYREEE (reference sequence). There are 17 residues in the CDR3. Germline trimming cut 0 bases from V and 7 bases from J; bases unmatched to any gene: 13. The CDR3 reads CASSLDAGVFSRNEQFF. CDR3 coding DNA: TGTGCCAGCAGCTTGGATGCGGGAGTGTTTAGTAGAAATGAGCAGTTCTTC.

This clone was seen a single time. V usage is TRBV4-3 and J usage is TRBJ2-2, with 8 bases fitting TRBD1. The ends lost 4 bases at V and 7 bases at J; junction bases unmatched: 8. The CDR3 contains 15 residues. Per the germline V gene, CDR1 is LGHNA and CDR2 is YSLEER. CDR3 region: CASSPSQGAHGELFF. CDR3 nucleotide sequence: TGCGCCAGCAGCCCCTCTCAGGGGGCGCACGGGGAGCTGTTTTTT.

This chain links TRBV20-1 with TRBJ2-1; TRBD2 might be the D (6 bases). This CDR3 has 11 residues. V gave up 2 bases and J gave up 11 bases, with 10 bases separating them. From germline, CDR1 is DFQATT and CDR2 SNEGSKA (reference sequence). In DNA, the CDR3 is TGCAGTGCTAGAAGGGAGGCCCAGCAGTTCTTC. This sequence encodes CSARREAQQFF.